This entry concerns a single T cell receptor beta chain. Antigen: not known. The germline V gene has CDR1 SNHLY and CDR2 FYNNEI. The germline V and J ends were trimmed by 4 bases and 6 bases, with 13 bases remaining between them. The CDR3 consists of 15 residues. The source of the sample is a study of cytomegalovirus exposure and HLA in healthy donors. At the level of the study: Within an early data release were around 87 million unique TCRs drawn from HLA-typed donors. Notes on the study in general: Several V segments, TRBV6-2 and TRBV6-3 among them, could not be told apart and were dropped. Being productive about 87% or about 30% of the time was typical of most TCR beta V segments in an earlier analysis.

PCR primers comprised 60 Vbeta and 13 Jbeta primers. The method was immunoSEQ multiplex PCR; TCRdb's version includes in-frame clones alone and lacks a portion of them. The sample has about 120,000 clones, 80% seen once. This sequence joins TRBV2 and TRBJ1-6; perhaps TRBD1 as D (6 bases). The receptor's source is a female donor in good health and CMV-seropositive. What was sequenced was PBMCs. CDR3 sequence: CASSGTVTANSPLHF. CDR3 DNA: TGTGCCAGCAGTGGGACAGTTACAGCTAATTCACCCCTCCACTTT.